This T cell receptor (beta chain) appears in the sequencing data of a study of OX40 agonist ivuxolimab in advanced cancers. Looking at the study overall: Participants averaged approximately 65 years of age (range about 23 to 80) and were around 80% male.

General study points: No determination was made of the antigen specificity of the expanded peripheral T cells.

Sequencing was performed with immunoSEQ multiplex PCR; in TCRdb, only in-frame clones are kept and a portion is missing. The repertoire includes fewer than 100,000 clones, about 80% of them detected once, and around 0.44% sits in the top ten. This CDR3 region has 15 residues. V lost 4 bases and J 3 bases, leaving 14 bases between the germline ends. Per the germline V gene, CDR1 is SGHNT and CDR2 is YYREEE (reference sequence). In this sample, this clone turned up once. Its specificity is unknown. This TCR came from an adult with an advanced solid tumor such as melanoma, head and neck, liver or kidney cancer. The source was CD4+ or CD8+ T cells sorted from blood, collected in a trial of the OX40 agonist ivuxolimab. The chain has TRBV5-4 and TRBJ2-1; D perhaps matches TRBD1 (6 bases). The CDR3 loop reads CASSRDQGSYNEQFF. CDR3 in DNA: TGTGCCAGCAGCCGGGACCAGGGGAGCTACAATGAGCAGTTCTTC.